Listed here is a single TCR beta chain. As yet, its antigen is unknown. This sample was included in a study of cytomegalovirus exposure and HLA in healthy donors. Regarding the study as a whole: Despite most TCR sequences being rare, some public TCRs occurred in many donors. Subsequent analysis found a tendency for first-cohort TCR clusters to co-occur within the 120 or so validation repertoires.

Germline CDR1 reads SGHTA; CDR2 reads FQGNSA. This CDR3 spans 15 amino acids. V shed 3 bases, J shed 4 bases, and the junction held 3 bases outside the gene matches. Sequenced by immunoSEQ multiplex PCR; TCRdb stores in-frame clones only, minus some. The sample yields 100,000 to 120,000 clones, approximately 90% seen once. J is TRBJ2-2 and V is TRBV7-2; 9 positions match TRBD2. The clonotype was recovered from a woman in her twenties or thirties in good health and CMV-seropositive. The sequencing sample was made of PBMCs. CDR3 coding DNA: TGTGCCAGCAGCTTCGGGACTAGCTCCACCGGGGAGCTGTTTTTT. Protein product: CASSFGTSSTGELFF.